This TCR beta chain was sequenced during a study of blood T cell repertoires in COVID-19. About the research overall: Samples representing acute and convalescent COVID-19 were sourced from the United States, Italy and Spain. In each case, the material was cDNA or gDNA derived from T cells, B-cell-depleted T cells, or PBMCs.

Per the authors' pipeline: Estimated nucleated cell counts came from reference gene primer amplification. Using immunoSEQ multiplex PCR, the repertoire was profiled, and TCRdb retains in-frame clones only, with some absent. V and J calls and clone size are given by that table; D and trimming were obtained from the DNA. Of some 700,000 clones listed, about 87% are singletons. Germline assignment: CDR1 SEHNR and CDR2 FQNEAQ (reference sequence). There are 14 residues in the CDR3. The ends lost 6 bases at V and 10 bases at J; junction bases unmatched: 10. Sequenced input: peripheral blood. The rearrangement links TRBV7-9 to TRBJ1-3; 9 positions agree with TRBD1. The TCR sequence derives from a woman younger than 35 with acute or convalescent COVID-19. The chain's CDR3 is CASSWDRALSTIYF. In nucleotides, the CDR3 is TGTGCCAGCAGTTGGGACAGGGCTCTGTCGACCATATATTTT.